The subject of this entry is one T cell receptor (beta chain). As yet, its antigen is unknown. This PCR relied on a set of 60 Vbeta primers and 13 Jbeta primers. Only in-frame clones appear in the TCRdb table, and some are missing; sequencing was by immunoSEQ multiplex PCR. The sample carries tens of thousands of clones, over 70% recorded once. This entry belongs to a study of cytomegalovirus exposure and HLA in healthy donors. General study points: In a later analysis, most CMV-associated TCR beta chains appeared HLA-restricted. Relative to the roughly 690-donor mean, N-insertions were reportedly fewer in an Asian-associated ancestry cluster in a later analysis. In vitro testing confirmed a few CMV-associated chains as specific for CMV antigens.

V lost 3 bases, J lost 6 bases, and 13 bases lay in between. The germline V gene has CDR1 SGHNT and CDR2 YYREEE (reference sequence). The CDR3 extends over 13 amino acids. The TCR comes from a man aged 30 to 45 in good health and CMV-seropositive. This chain connects TRBV5-4 to TRBJ2-7; D is perhaps TRBD2 (5 bases). The sequenced material came from PBMCs. The CDR3 loop is CASSSRTGLEQYF. In nucleotides, the CDR3 is TGTGCCAGCAGCTCTAGGACTGGCCTCGAGCAGTACTTC.